Shown below are 15 T cell receptor beta chains from a single sample sequenced in a study of blood T cell repertoires in COVID-19 (TCRdb year 2020). The library was built by means of the immunoSEQ multiplex PCR assay. Entries here come from immuneACCESS through TCRdb and include only in-frame sequences with V and J called. Some clones fail to appear in such tables; in the studies checked, an unresolved V gene covers under half of the shortfall, and the cause of the remainder is unknown. This sample gives about 310,000 clones in total; about 89% of them show up just once. The leading ten clones occupy approximately 9.8% of the sample. The sequenced sample consisted of PBMCs or T cells enriched from blood (not recorded which). The receptors come from a woman aged 40 to 50 who had recovered from COVID-19.

This chain connects TRBV18 to TRBJ2-7; the D gene is possibly TRBD1 (5 bases). Germline CDR1 is KGHSH and CDR2 is LQKENI. Trimming left V 0 bases short and J 6 bases short, with 12 bases between. The CDR3 is made up of 14 amino acids. The CDR3 DNA sequence: TGTGCCAGCTCACCACCGGCAGGGTTGGTCGAGCAGTACTTC. Translation gives CASSPPAGLVEQYF.

The rearrangement uses TRBV5-4 and TRBJ1-1; the D is unclear. V lost 4 bases and J 0 bases, leaving 13 bases between the germline ends. CDR3 length: 15 residues. Germline V gene lookup returns CDR1 SGHNT and CDR2 YYREEE (reference sequence). Here the CDR3 reads CASSPAVYMNTEAFF. The CDR3 DNA sequence: TGTGCCAGCAGCCCGGCGGTTTACATGAACACTGAAGCTTTCTTT.

The V gene is TRBV9, the J gene TRBJ2-7, with TRBD2 matching over 10 bases. The CDR3 length is 14 residues. Unmatched junction bases numbered 6, after V lost 2 bases and J lost 7 bases. Germline CDR1 and CDR2: SGDLS and YYNGEE. DNA of the CDR3: TGTGCCAGCAGCGTTGGAAGGACTAGCGGTGAGCAGTACTTC. It translates to CASSVGRTSGEQYF.

The rearrangement joins TRBV6-2 or TRBV6-3 to TRBJ1-2; 7 positions agree with TRBD1. Germline-derived CDR1 and CDR2 are MNHEY and SVGEGT. The CDR3 runs to 13 residues. V was clipped by 4 bases and J by 4 bases; unmatched bases: 3. CDR3 coding DNA: TGTGCCAGCAGTTTGGACAGGTCCTATGGCTACACCTTC. As protein: CASSLDRSYGYTF.

CDR3 protein: CAWSVGGYNEQYF. CDR3 nucleotide sequence: TGTGCCTGGAGTGTTGGAGGGTACAACGAGCAGTACTTC. The gene calls are TRBV30 and TRBJ2-7, with D maybe TRBD2 (6 bases). Trimming removed 0 bases from V and 5 bases from J, with 11 bases in between. The length of the CDR3 is 13 residues. Germline V gives CDR1 GTSNPN, CDR2 SVGIG (reference sequence).

The V and J genes are TRBV19 and TRBJ2-1, with D possibly matching TRBD2 (6 bases). Per germline, CDR1 LNHDA and CDR2 SQIVND (reference sequence). V lost 5 bases, J lost 5 bases, and 16 bases lay in between. This CDR3 comprises 15 residues. The CDR3 here is CASSSIAVFNNEQFF. The CDR3 DNA sequence: TGTGCCAGTAGTTCTATAGCGGTGTTCAACAATGAGCAGTTCTTC.

This chain connects TRBV19 to TRBJ1-2; D remains ambiguous. V lost 5 bases, J lost 5 bases, and 24 bases lay in between. Germline lookup yields CDR1 LNHDA and CDR2 SQIVND (reference sequence). The CDR3 length is 17 residues. CDR3 coding DNA: TGTGCCAGTAGTCCTACCTGGGCCCCTGAGCGGCCGTATGGCTACACCTTC. Protein sequence: CASSPTWAPERPYGYTF.

The chain employs TRBV18 and TRBJ1-5, with a tentative D call TRBD1 (6 bases). CDR1 is KGHSH, CDR2 LQKENI, per germline. The CDR3 is 15 amino acids. The V gene lost 2 bases and the J gene lost 3 bases, with 11 bases spanning the gap. CDR3: CASSPSGTNNQPQHF. DNA of the CDR3: TGTGCCAGCTCACCAAGTGGGACAAACAATCAGCCCCAGCATTTT.

This chain connects TRBV24-1 to TRBJ2-1; 10 bases align to TRBD2. V lost 2 bases to trimming and J lost 0 bases; unmatched junction nucleotides: 15. The length of the CDR3 is 21 residues. The V gene's germline CDR1 is KGHDR and CDR2 SFDVKD. For the CDR3, the DNA is TGTGCCACCAGTGATTCGAAACCTAGGACTAGCGGTCCCGCCTCCTACAATGAGCAGTTCTTC. This sequence encodes CATSDSKPRTSGPASYNEQFF.

The J gene is TRBJ2-7, the V gene TRBV24-1; D is unresolved. V lost 6 bases and J 0 bases, leaving 11 bases between the germline ends. The CDR3 loop spans 14 amino acids. Germline CDR1 and CDR2: KGHDR and SFDVKD. The CDR3 protein is CATSRGGSSYEQYF. The CDR3 DNA reads TGTGCCACCAGTCGAGGCGGTAGCTCCTACGAGCAGTACTTC.

A note on this clone: The same CDR3 arises from other DNA sequences in this sample as well. This chain joins TRBV24-1 and TRBJ2-7; TRBD1 is a possible D gene (6 bases). The CDR3 loop spans 14 amino acids. Germline V gene lookup returns CDR1 KGHDR and CDR2 SFDVKD. Trimming removed 3 bases from V and 2 bases from J, with 10 bases in between. CDR3 DNA sequence: TGTGCCACCAGTGATCCGGACAGACCCTACGAGCAGTACTTC. This sequence encodes CATSDPDRPYEQYF.

The chain couples TRBV7-2 to TRBJ1-2; no firm D call. The CDR3 has 12 residues. V was clipped by 2 bases and J by 8 bases, with 9 bases between them. CDR1 and CDR2 (germline): SGHTA, FQGNSA. Here the CDR3 DNA reads TGTGCCAGCAGCTTACCCCTGAGCGGCTACACCTTC. It encodes CASSLPLSGYTF.

This clone was seen just once. This chain joins TRBV15 and TRBJ2-6, with TRBD1 identical over 7 bases. The ends lost 8 bases at V and 0 bases at J; junction bases unmatched: 4. The CDR3 covers 15 residues. The germline CDR1 and CDR2 sequences are LNHNV and YYDKDF (reference sequence). This chain's CDR3 is CATAGQVSGANVLTF. The DNA of the CDR3 is TGTGCCACCGCCGGACAGGTCTCTGGGGCCAACGTCCTGACTTTC.

This chain joins TRBV10-3 and TRBJ2-3, with a possible D match to TRBD2 (5 bases). The CDR3 sequence is 14 residues long. Per germline, CDR1 ENHRY and CDR2 SYGVKD. Trimming cost V 4 bases and J 0 bases, with 8 bases left between them. CDR3 sequence (DNA): TGTGCCATCAGTGTAACGGGGAGCACAGATACGCAGTATTTT. This gives the protein CAISVTGSTDTQYF.

This chain links TRBV5-4 with TRBJ2-2; D possibly corresponds to TRBD2 (6 bases). Trimming removed 4 bases from V and 1 base from J, with 14 bases in between. The CDR3 extends over 16 amino acids. Per the germline V gene, CDR1 is SGHNT and CDR2 is YYREEE (reference sequence). CDR3 loop: CASSPEGSKNTGELFF. The CDR3 DNA reads as TGTGCCAGCAGCCCGGAGGGGTCTAAGAACACCGGGGAGCTGTTTTTT.